What follows are 10 T cell receptor beta chains derived from one specimen sequenced in a study of blood T cells in healthy people across ages (dated by TCRdb to between 2014 and 2017). The library was generated by 5' RACE. Instrument on record: Illumina HiSeq 2500. The second PCR ran for roughly 6 to 11 cycles and used a J-beta primer mix along with a sample-barcoded 5' primer. TCRdb passed the public sequencing reads through fastp at Q25 and MiXCR, retaining productive beta sequences. Rows matching on CDR3 protein sequence are summarized as one entry with the most common DNA and genes. This sample holds roughly 550,000 distinct CDR3 sequences; 20% to 30% were observed only once. Together, the top ten hold around 10% of the sample. These data were also reused for a study on T cells of mothers and their children.

Input material: blood. The receptors come from a boy aged 10-17 years in good health.

This clonotype showed up just a few times. V is TRBV29-1 and J is TRBJ2-3; D uncertain. Looked up from germline, CDR1 is SQVTM and CDR2 is ANQGSEA. Trimming took off 5 bases at V and 6 bases at J, with 15 bases between the two ends. The CDR3 sequence is 13 residues long. CDR3 sequence (DNA): TGCAGCGTTCGGTTGGCTCCTGGGGATACGCAGTATTTT. Amino acid sequence: CSVRLAPGDTQYF.

This clonotype was observed many times. The chain joins TRBV29-1 to TRBJ2-5; D unresolved. Germline loops: CDR1 SQVTM, CDR2 ANQGSEA. The CDR3 contains 11 residues. V was cut by 7 bases and J by 7 bases, with 13 bases left in between. The CDR3 sequence: CSGSAMGTQYF. Here the CDR3 DNA reads TGCAGCGGAAGCGCTATGGGGACCCAGTACTTC.

This rearrangement joins TRBV5-1 to TRBJ1-1; TRBD1 agrees at 7 bases. Germline V gene data show CDR1 as SGHRS and CDR2 as YFSETQ. This CDR3 spans 13 amino acids. The V gene end was trimmed by 7 bases and the J gene end by 1 base; junction bases not matched to a gene: 4. In DNA form, the CDR3 reads TGCGCCAGCCGACAGGGTGGGAACACTGAAGCTTTCTTT. This gives the protein CASRQGGNTEAFF.

The chain has TRBV20-1 and TRBJ2-3, with a possible D match to TRBD1 (6 bases). The CDR3 is 13 amino acids. The germline V and J ends were trimmed by 5 bases and 3 bases, with 12 bases remaining between them. Germline V lookup: CDR1 DFQATT, CDR2 SNEGSKA (reference sequence). The CDR3 reads CSADRDTTDTQYF. The CDR3 DNA reads as TGCAGTGCTGACCGGGACACGACAGATACGCAGTATTTT.

This clonotype was counted many times. The chain couples TRBV7-9 to TRBJ2-1; D unresolved. The V end lost 2 bases, the J end lost 6 bases, and 5 bases lay between the germline ends. CDR3 size: 12 residues. Germline V CDR1 and CDR2: SEHNR, FQNEAQ (reference sequence). The CDR3 reads CASSLRPNEQFF. CDR3 coding DNA: TGTGCCAGCAGCTTACGTCCCAATGAGCAGTTCTTC.

There are many counts of this clonotype. The chain employs TRBV6-2 or TRBV6-3 and TRBJ1-5; 7 nucleotides line up with TRBD1. CDR1 and CDR2 from the germline V gene are MNHEY and SVGEGT. CDR3 length: 15 residues. Trimming removed 0 bases from V and 6 bases from J; junction bases left unmatched: 5. CDR3: CASSYSSQGGQPQHF. CDR3 nucleotides: TGTGCCAGCAGTTACTCTTCGCAGGGGGGTCAGCCCCAGCATTTT.

The chain is built from TRBV3-1 and TRBJ2-7; maybe TRBD1 (6 bases). Germline assignment: CDR1 LGHDT and CDR2 YNNKEL (reference sequence). V was cut by 6 bases and J by 0 bases, with 12 bases left in between. The CDR3 length is 14 residues. The CDR3 nucleotides read TGTGCCAGCAGACCGACAGGCTACTCCTACGAGCAGTACTTC. Translated, it gives CASRPTGYSYEQYF.

This clonotype has a handful of counts. V and J are TRBV29-1 and TRBJ2-1; 11 nucleotides match TRBD2. This CDR3 contains 16 residues. V shed 4 bases and J 4 bases; nucleotides not matched to a gene: 9. Germline V CDR1 and CDR2: SQVTM, ANQGSEA. The CDR3 region is CSVGGLGLAAYNEQFF. The CDR3, as DNA: TGCAGCGTTGGAGGCTTGGGACTAGCGGCGTACAATGAGCAGTTCTTC.

About this clonotype itself: The junction does not match germline at one end; this may be a read error. CDR3 protein: CASSSPGLAGRLNF. The CDR3 DNA is TGTGCCAGCAGTTCTCCGGGACTAGCGGGCCGCCTGAATTTT. This rearrangement joins TRBV27 to TRBJ2-3, with 12 bases that match TRBD2. The CDR3 has 14 amino acids. Germline assignment: CDR1 MNHEY and CDR2 SMNVEV (reference sequence).

The rearrangement links TRBV20-1 to TRBJ2-3, with D unclear. Trimming stripped 3 bases from V and 5 bases from J, with 12 bases between. Germline CDR1 is DFQATT and CDR2 is SNEGSKA (reference sequence). The CDR3 contains 13 residues. This CDR3 reads CSASKVVKDTQYF. CDR3 coding DNA: TGCAGTGCTAGTAAGGTGGTCAAAGATACGCAGTATTTT.